This T cell receptor beta chain comes out of a study of CD8 T cells in ankylosing spondylitis. Overall study results and limits: A motif of eight or nine highly homologous TCR beta variants was seen as apparently characteristic of ankylosing spondylitis blood.

TCRdb passed the 5' RACE reads through MiXCR, listing each CDR3 protein once. The table has about 800,000 distinct CDR3 sequences, over 9.5% seen once. Comment on this clonotype: Its cognate antigen is unknown.

This CDR3 spans 14 amino acids. Trimming pared 4 bases from V and 2 bases from J, leaving 10 bases between. CDR1 and CDR2 from the germline V gene are SGHKS and YYEKEE (reference sequence). The TCR sequence derives from a male donor with ankylosing spondylitis. The sample was blood, either unsorted or a sorted T cell fraction (not recorded which). The V and J genes are TRBV5-5 and TRBJ2-1, with D tentatively TRBD2 (6 bases). CDR3 nucleotides: TGTGCCAGCAGCCGTGGGGGGACCTACAATGAGCAGTTCTTC. Its translation is CASSRGGTYNEQFF.